Each of the 11 T cell receptor beta chains below was sequenced from the same sample in a study of T cell repertoires in cytomegalovirus infection. These receptors have no known antigen. TCRdb itself ran the reads through MiXCR, one entry per CDR3 protein. The repertoire holds roughly 920,000 distinct CDR3 sequences, with 31% as singletons. The starting material was cultured CD8+ T cells from PBMCs, obtained from culture after CMV antigen stimulation. Receptor source: a human donor in good health (CMV status not recorded). Some clones in this sample may be carry-over from other donors' samples.

The V and J genes are TRBV27 and TRBJ1-5; a possible D gene is TRBD1 (6 bases). CDR3 size: 15 residues. Trimming removed 4 bases from V and 6 bases from J, with 16 bases in between. Germline loops: CDR1 MNHEY, CDR2 SMNVEV (reference sequence). This CDR3 reads CASSSGSGVGQPQHF. The CDR3 DNA follows: TGTGCCAGCAGTTCCGGTTCAGGGGTAGGTCAGCCCCAGCATTTT.

This clonotype was seen a handful of times. This chain connects TRBV6-6 to TRBJ2-3; 7 nucleotides align to TRBD1. The CDR3 runs to 16 residues. From germline, CDR1 is MNHNY and CDR2 SVGAGI (reference sequence). With 2 bases clipped from V and 0 bases from J, the junction kept 5 bases outside the gene matches. CDR3 residues: CASSYGVTGSTDTQYF. CDR3 nucleotide sequence: TGTGCCAGCAGTTACGGAGTGACAGGGAGCACAGATACGCAGTATTTT.

The chain links TRBV7-9 to TRBJ1-1; TRBD1 agrees at 7 bases. V trimming: 5 bases; J trimming: 0 bases; junction bases outside the gene matches: 6. CDR3 length: 15 amino acids. Germline CDR1 is SEHNR and CDR2 is FQNEAQ (reference sequence). CDR3 sequence reads: CASSTYRGMNTEAFF. CDR3 nucleotides: TGTGCCAGCAGCACTTACAGGGGCATGAACACTGAAGCTTTCTTT.

This clonotype came up a few times. This sequence joins TRBV7-8 and TRBJ2-5; the D is unclear. Between the trimmed V and J ends, which lost 5 bases and 2 bases, there was a span of 15 bases. The germline V gene has CDR1 SGHVS and CDR2 FQNEAQ. This CDR3 has 15 residues. CDR3 loop: CASSPRSETQETQYF. The CDR3 nucleotides are TGTGCCAGCAGCCCCCGGTCCGAGACACAAGAGACCCAGTACTTC.

This clonotype showed up many times. The chain has TRBV27 and TRBJ1-2; D possibly corresponds to TRBD1 (6 bases). The CDR3 extends over 17 amino acids. Germline-derived CDR1 and CDR2 are MNHEY and SMNVEV (reference sequence). The V gene lost 2 bases and the J gene lost 1 base, with 17 bases spanning the gap. The CDR3, as DNA: TGTGCCAGCAGTTTAACCCCCTCGGGGGCATTTAACTATGGCTACACCTTC. Its translation: CASSLTPSGAFNYGYTF.

This clonotype was detected a few times. The chain uses TRBV4-1 and TRBJ2-2; D gene uncertain. CDR3 length: 12 residues. Deletions cut 0 bases from V and 10 bases from J, with 6 bases between. CDR1 and CDR2 from the germline V gene are MGHRA and YSYEKL. CDR3 sequence (DNA): TGCGCCAGCAGCCAAGAAAGCCAGGAGCTGTTTTTT. This translates into CASSQESQELFF.

The gene calls are TRBV2 and TRBJ2-7; D tentatively fits TRBD1 or TRBD2 (5 bases each). V dropped 6 bases and J dropped 3 bases, with 18 bases sitting between them. In germline, CDR1 is SNHLY, CDR2 FYNNEI. The CDR3 totals 15 residues. This CDR3 is CASSLGRDGNYEQYF. Written as DNA, the CDR3 is TGTGCCAGCAGCCTAGGCCGGGACGGCAACTACGAGCAGTACTTC. The full variable domain, with the rest looked up from reference TRBV2 and TRBJ2-7, is EPEVTQTPSHQVTQMGQEVILRCVPISNHLYFYWYRQILGQKVEFLVSFYNNEISEKSEIFDDQFSVERPDGSNFTLKIRSTKLEDSAMYFCASSLGRDGNYEQYFGPGTRLTVT.

This clonotype was seen repeatedly, ten times or more. The chain has TRBV11-3 and TRBJ2-1; the D is unclear. The CDR3 length is 16 residues. Trimming removed 0 bases from V and 0 bases from J, with 9 bases in between. Germline CDR1 is SGHNT and CDR2 is YENEEA. The CDR3 is CASSLDGSFSYNEQFF. The CDR3 nucleotides are TGTGCCAGCAGCTTAGACGGGTCCTTCTCCTACAATGAGCAGTTCTTC. Based on the CDR3 plus reference TRBV11-3 and TRBJ2-1, the full variable domain is EAGVVQSPRYKIIEKKQPVAFWCNPISGHNTLYWYLQNLGQGPELLIRYENEEAVDDSQLPKDRFSAERLKGVDSTLKIQPAELGDSAVYLCASSLDGSFSYNEQFFGPGTRLTVL.

This clonotype was observed a few times. V is TRBV5-5 and J is TRBJ2-4; 9 bases match TRBD1. Losses at the gene ends were 6 bases for V and 0 bases for J; bases not matched to a gene: 13. CDR1 and CDR2 from the germline V gene are SGHKS and YYEKEE (reference sequence). The CDR3 extends over 18 amino acids. The CDR3 DNA is TGTGCCAGCACCGCGGGACAGGGAATTTCAGGAGCCAAAAACATTCAGTACTTC. This gives the protein CASTAGQGISGAKNIQYF.

The CDR3 DNA follows: TGTGCCAGCAGTATACAGGGGGCTCGGGGCAATCAGCCCCAGCATTTT. Protein sequence: CASSIQGARGNQPQHF. The chain carries TRBV27 and TRBJ1-5; 9 bases match TRBD1. CDR1 is MNHEY and CDR2 is SMNVEV in the germline V gene (reference sequence). Losses at the gene ends were 5 bases for V and 2 bases for J; bases not matched to a gene: 7. CDR3 length equals 16 residues.

This chain joins TRBV24-1 and TRBJ2-7; tentative D call: TRBD1 (5 bases). CDR1 is KGHDR and CDR2 is SFDVKD in the germline V gene. The CDR3 spans 13 residues. With 4 bases removed from V and 4 bases from J, the gap between germline ends came to 10 bases. CDR3 bases: TGTGCCACCAGTGAGGGGCCGGGTTACGAGCAGTACTTC. Residues: CATSEGPGYEQYF.